This T cell receptor beta chain was recorded in a study of T-cell memory formation after mild COVID-19. TCRdb itself ran the 5' RACE reads through MiXCR, one entry per CDR3 protein. The sample includes some 320,000 distinct CDR3 sequences, more than 13% of them seen just once. V shed 0 bases and J shed 4 bases, with 9 bases lying between them. This CDR3 is 14 amino acids long. Germline loops: CDR1 LGHNA, CDR2 YNFKEQ. This clonotype was counted ten times or more. The chain employs TRBV4-2 and TRBJ1-1; unclear D gene. The receptor's source is a man between 18 and 29 years old who had mild COVID-19 (a few samples of this study predate the infection). Cell type and time point are not known. Specimen: PBMCs or a T cell subset sorted from them (not recorded which). CDR3 residues: CASSQDRAGTEAFF. Written as DNA, the CDR3 is TGTGCCAGCAGCCAAGATCGGGCGGGCACTGAAGCTTTCTTT.